This is a list of T cell receptor beta chains from one sample in a study of shared clonotypes between healthy human individuals. TCRdb's copy holds only in-frame clones and misses some; the assay was immunoSEQ multiplex PCR. The sample records 400,000 to 550,000 clones, roughly 78% being singletons. Sequencing was carried out using PBMCs. Receptors were obtained from a woman aged 40-49 years in good health. Some clones in this sample may be carry-over from other donors' samples. Both conserved end residues are part of each CDR3. The D gene is left open where the match is weak. Rows give clone size only sometimes, using once, few, many, or a class for an expanded clone.

. | TRBJ2-5 | . | TRBV2 | CASSVGGQETQYF | TGTGCCAGCAGTGTTGGGGGGCAAGAGACCCAGTACTTC
. | TRBJ1-2 | . | TRBV28 | CASSFGPGEFGYTF | .
TRBD2 | TRBJ2-3 | many | TRBV4-3 | CASSQDWASGRLNTQYF | TGCGCCAGCAGCCAAGATTGGGCTAGCGGGAGACTAAATACGCAGTATTTT
TRBD2 | TRBJ2-1 | . | TRBV30 | CAWSAVAGGSNEQFF | TGTGCCTGGAGTGCCGTAGCGGGAGGGTCCAATGAGCAGTTCTTC
. | TRBJ2-5 | . | TRBV11-2 | CASSHSGTYQETQYF | TGTGCCAGCTCCCATTCCGGGACCTACCAAGAGACCCAGTACTTC
. | TRBJ2-3 | . | TRBV7-9 | CASSSQTGAVTDTQYF | TGTGCCAGCAGCTCCCAAACTGGGGCTGTCACAGATACGCAGTATTTT
. | TRBJ2-5 | few | TRBV10-3 | CAILSGETQYF | TGTGCCATCTTGAGCGGGGAGACCCAGTACTTC
. | TRBJ2-7 | . | TRBV19 | CASSIGVRRRAGEQYF | TGTGCCAGTAGTATAGGAGTGAGGCGGCGGGCGGGCGAGCAGTACTTC
. | TRBJ2-7 | . | TRBV19 | CASSIGRGSSYEQYF | TGTGCCAGTAGTATAGGACGGGGGAGCTCCTACGAGCAGTACTTC
. | TRBJ2-6 | many | TRBV4-3 | CASSQQPGTGLPGANVLTF | TGCGCCAGCAGCCAACAACCGGGGACCGGACTACCTGGGGCCAACGTCCTGACTTTC
. | TRBJ2-3 | once | TRBV7-2 | CASSLTGLRSDTQYF | TGTGCCAGCAGCTTGACGGGTCTTAGATCAGATACGCAGTATTTT
. | TRBJ1-2 | . | TRBV18 | CASSPPGGGALGYGYTF | TGTGCCAGCTCACCACCCGGTGGGGGAGCCTTGGGCTATGGCTACACCTTC
. | TRBJ2-3 | . | TRBV4-2 | CASSQDDQSTDTQYF | TGTGCCAGCAGCCAAGATGACCAGAGCACAGATACGCAGTATTTT
TRBD1 | TRBJ2-2 | . | TRBV27 | CASSSGTVLGELFF | TGTGCCAGCAGTTCCGGGACAGTTCTTGGGGAGCTGTTTTTT
. | TRBJ1-3 | . | TRBV25-1 | CASSELGAIGNTIYF | TGTGCCAGCAGTGAATTGGGGGCAATTGGAAACACCATATATTTT
. | TRBJ1-5 | few | TRBV30 | CAWDRDSNQPQHF | TGTGCCTGGGACAGAGATAGCAATCAGCCCCAGCATTTT
. | TRBJ2-1 | . | TRBV6-6 | CASRSGVVDNEQFF | TGTGCCAGCCGGTCGGGAGTAGTCGACAATGAGCAGTTCTTC
. | TRBJ2-7 | . | TRBV18 | CASSPVRGTYEQYF | TGTGCCAGCTCACCAGTCAGGGGCACCTACGAGCAGTACTTC
. | TRBJ2-2 | . | TRBV5-1 | CASSLERPTGELFF | TGCGCCAGCAGCTTGGAGCGACCGACCGGGGAGCTGTTTTTT
. | TRBJ2-1 | . | TRBV7-9 | CASSSRLSNEQFF | TGTGCCAGCAGCTCGAGACTTAGCAATGAGCAGTTCTTC